This T cell receptor beta chain came from a study of naive and memory T cell subsets. Two oligonucleotides, mixed equimolar, formed the beta constant-region primer covering TRBC1 and TRBC2. TCRdb independently ran MiXCR on the UMI-ligation and nested PCR reads; one entry per CDR3 protein. The sample carries around 29,000 distinct CDR3 sequences, over 8.5% recorded once. Cells stained for CD3, CD4, CD8, CD45RA, CD27 and viability were sorted into four CD45RA/CD27 subsets. CD45RA-CD27- cells were effector memory; CD45RA+CD27- cells were EMRA. Sequenced material: effector memory CD4+ T cells from blood. Subset specified: effector memory, CD45RA- CD27-. This TCR came from a human donor in good health.

The DNA of the CDR3 is TGTGCCAGCTCAGCCTGGACGGGACGAGGCCAATACAATGAGCAGTTCTTC. This sequence encodes CASSAWTGRGQYNEQFF. V gene TRBV19 combines with J gene TRBJ2-1; D is possibly TRBD1 or TRBD2 (5 bases each). The germline V gene has CDR1 LNHDA and CDR2 SQIVND (reference sequence). The CDR3 contains 17 residues. V was pared by 9 bases and J by 4 bases, with 25 bases between.